This is a list of T cell receptor beta chains from one sample in a study of blood T cell repertoires in COVID-19. The method was immunoSEQ multiplex PCR; TCRdb's version includes in-frame clones alone and lacks a portion of them. Among 200,000 to 250,000 clones listed, over 75% were seen once. The material sequenced was peripheral blood. All receptors come from a woman aged 40 to 55 who had recovered from COVID-19. CDR3s include the opening cysteine and the closing phenylalanine or tryptophan. Each record gives: D gene, J gene, clone size, V gene, CDR3 protein, CDR3 DNA. D genes are given only for firm matches. Rows give clone size only sometimes, using once, few, many, or a class for an expanded clone.

>-|TRBJ1-1|-|TRBV4-1
CASSQDVAGWTEAFF
TGCGCCAGCAGCCAAGATGTTGCAGGTTGGACTGAAGCTTTCTTT
>TRBD1|TRBJ1-2|-|TRBV7-3
CASSQGAGYGYTF
TGTGCCAGCAGCCAGGGGGCTGGCTATGGCTACACCTTC
>TRBD1|TRBJ1-2|once|TRBV30
CAWREKGGRGNYGYTF
TGTGCCTGGAGAGAGAAAGGTGGCAGGGGGAACTATGGCTACACCTTC
>TRBD1|TRBJ1-2|-|TRBV12-3/TRBV12-4
CASSWDRVVGYTF
TGTGCCAGCAGTTGGGACAGGGTCGTCGGCTACACCTTC
>TRBD1|TRBJ1-5|-|TRBV19
CASCNWDHRDSNQPQHF
TGTGCCAGTTGTAATTGGGACCACCGGGACAGTAATCAGCCCCAGCATTTT
>TRBD1|TRBJ2-3|-|TRBV19
CASSLDRASTDTQYF
TGTGCCAGTAGCCTGGACAGGGCTAGCACAGATACGCAGTATTTT
>-|TRBJ2-4|-|TRBV3-1/TRBV3-2
CASRYRDTSDLTNIQYF
TGTGCCAGCAGGTACAGGGACACCTCAGACTTGACAAACATTCAGTACTTC
>-|TRBJ1-3|-|TRBV29-1
CSVVPSSGNTIYF
TGCAGCGTTGTCCCCAGCTCTGGAAACACCATATATTTT
>TRBD1|TRBJ1-6|-|TRBV7-2
CASSTRQGRNNSPLHF
TGTGCCAGCAGCACCAGACAGGGGAGGAATAATTCACCCCTCCACTTT
>TRBD1|TRBJ2-1|once|TRBV2
CASSEVGQVLNEQFF
TGTGCCAGCAGTGAGGTTGGACAGGTCCTGAATGAGCAGTTCTTC
>TRBD1|TRBJ2-1|-|TRBV6-2/TRBV6-3
CASSSARTGPYNEQFF
TGTGCCAGCAGCTCAGCTCGGACAGGGCCCTACAATGAGCAGTTCTTC
>-|TRBJ2-1|-|TRBV6-5
CASSYLPNEQFF
TGTGCCAGCAGTTACCTTCCCAATGAGCAGTTCTTC
>TRBD1|TRBJ2-7|-|TRBV30
CAWRGGTGKPEQYF
TGTGCCTGGAGAGGGGGGACAGGGAAACCCGAGCAGTACTTC
>-|TRBJ2-7|-|TRBV5-1
CASSFSTPGYEQYF
TGCGCCAGCAGCTTTTCTACCCCGGGGTACGAGCAGTACTTC
>-|TRBJ2-7|once|TRBV12-3/TRBV12-4
CASSSQGFGEQYF
TGTGCCAGCAGTTCACAGGGATTTGGTGAGCAGTACTTC